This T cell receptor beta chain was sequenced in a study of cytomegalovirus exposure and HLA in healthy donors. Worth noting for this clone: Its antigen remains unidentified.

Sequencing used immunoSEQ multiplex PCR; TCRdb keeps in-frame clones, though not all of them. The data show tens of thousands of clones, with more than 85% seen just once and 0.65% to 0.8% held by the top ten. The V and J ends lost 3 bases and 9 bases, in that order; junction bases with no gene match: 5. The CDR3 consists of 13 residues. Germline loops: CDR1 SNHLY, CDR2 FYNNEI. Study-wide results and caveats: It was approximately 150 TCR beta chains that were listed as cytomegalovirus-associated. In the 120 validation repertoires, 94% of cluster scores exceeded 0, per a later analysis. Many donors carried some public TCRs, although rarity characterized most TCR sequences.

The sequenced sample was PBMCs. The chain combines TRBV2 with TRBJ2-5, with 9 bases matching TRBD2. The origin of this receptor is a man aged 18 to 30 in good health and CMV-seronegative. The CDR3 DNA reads TGTGCCAGCAGTGATATTCTAGCGGGGCCCCAGTACTTC. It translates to CASSDILAGPQYF.